One T cell receptor (beta chain) is described in this entry. Assay used: immunoSEQ multiplex PCR; TCRdb lists only in-frame clones, some missing. The sample lists over 70,000 clones; about 90% were seen once. Germline values: CDR1 MDHEN, CDR2 SYDVKM. V shed 4 bases, J shed 2 bases, and the junction held 5 bases outside the gene matches. This CDR3 has 15 amino acids. The source of the sample is a study of OX40 agonist ivuxolimab in advanced cancers. Here the sequenced sample was CD4+ or CD8+ T cells sorted from blood, taken in a trial of the OX40 agonist ivuxolimab. This clonotype was sampled from an adult with an advanced solid tumor such as melanoma, head and neck, liver or kidney cancer. V is TRBV28 and J is TRBJ2-3; 8 positions match TRBD2. The CDR3 bases are TGTGCCAGCAGTTCCCCTAGCGGGTACACAGATACGCAGTATTTT. Protein: CASSSPSGYTDTQYF.